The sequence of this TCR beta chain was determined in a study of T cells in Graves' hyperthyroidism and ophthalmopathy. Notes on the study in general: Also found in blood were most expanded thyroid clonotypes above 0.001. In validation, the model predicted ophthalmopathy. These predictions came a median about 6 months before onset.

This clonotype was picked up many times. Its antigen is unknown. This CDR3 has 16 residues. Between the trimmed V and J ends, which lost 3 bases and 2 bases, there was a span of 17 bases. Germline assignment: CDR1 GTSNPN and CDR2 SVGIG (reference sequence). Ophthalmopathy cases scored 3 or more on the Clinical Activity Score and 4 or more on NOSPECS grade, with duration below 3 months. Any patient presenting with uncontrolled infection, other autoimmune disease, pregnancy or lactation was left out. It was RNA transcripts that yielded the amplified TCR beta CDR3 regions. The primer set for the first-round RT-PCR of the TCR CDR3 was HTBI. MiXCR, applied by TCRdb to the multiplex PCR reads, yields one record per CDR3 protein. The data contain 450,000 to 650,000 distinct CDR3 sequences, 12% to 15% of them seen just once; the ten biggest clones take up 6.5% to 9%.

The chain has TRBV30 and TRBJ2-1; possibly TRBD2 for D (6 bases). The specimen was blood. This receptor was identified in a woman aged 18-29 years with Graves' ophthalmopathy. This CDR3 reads CAWRGGVARAYNEQFF. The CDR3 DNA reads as TGTGCCTGGAGAGGAGGGGTAGCGCGAGCCTACAATGAGCAGTTCTTC.